A single sample is the source of the 22 T cell receptor beta chains below, sequenced in a study of T cells in Graves' hyperthyroidism and ophthalmopathy. Using RNA transcripts as the source, TCR beta CDR3 regions were amplified. An initial round of RT-PCR targeting the TCR CDR3 relied on the HTBI primer set. MiXCR was run by TCRdb on the multiplex PCR reads, yielding one entry per CDR3 protein. The sample has about 460,000 distinct CDR3 sequences, roughly 23% seen once; the top ten hold 49%. The source material was blood. The source is a woman between 65 and 79 years old with Graves' ophthalmopathy.

This clonotype appeared many times. The chain uses TRBV28 and TRBJ1-1; TRBD1 is a possible D gene (5 bases). The V and J ends lost 5 bases and 8 bases respectively, with 12 bases between them. This CDR3 has 12 amino acids. Per the germline V gene, CDR1 is MDHEN and CDR2 is SYDVKM. CDR3 sequence (DNA): TGTGCCAGCAGTCCGCCCGGGACCGAAGCTTTCTTT. Translated, it gives CASSPPGTEAFF.

This clonotype was observed a handful of times. The V gene is TRBV19, the J gene TRBJ1-1; D perhaps matches TRBD1 (5 bases). Germline V CDR1 and CDR2: LNHDA, SQIVND (reference sequence). The CDR3 has 14 residues. Between the trimmed V and J ends, which lost 3 bases and 4 bases, there was a span of 12 bases. In DNA form, the CDR3 reads TGTGCCAGTAGTATTGGCAGGGCTATCACTGAAGCTTTCTTT. Amino acids: CASSIGRAITEAFF.

J is TRBJ2-5 and V is TRBV30; maybe TRBD2 (7 bases). V gave up 1 base and J gave up 2 bases, with 26 bases separating them. CDR1 is GTSNPN, CDR2 SVGIG, per germline (reference sequence). This CDR3 contains 19 residues. The CDR3 DNA is TGTGCCTGGAGTGCACCCAACAGGGCTCCCATCGGGGGGCAAGAGACCCAGTACTTC. The encoded protein is CAWSAPNRAPIGGQETQYF.

This rearrangement joins TRBV25-1 to TRBJ2-1; D gene unclear. The CDR3 spans 11 residues. Germline CDR1 and CDR2: MGHDK and SYGVNS. Trimming left V 8 bases short and J 4 bases short, with 6 bases between. The DNA for the CDR3 is TGTGCCAGCGCCTTATACAATGAGCAGTTCTTC. Translating gives CASALYNEQFF.

This clonotype was found a few times. The gene calls are TRBV7-3 and TRBJ1-4; 9 bases align to TRBD1. The CDR3 sequence is 15 residues long. The trim removed 5 bases at V and 8 bases at J, leaving 9 bases unmatched. The germline V gene has CDR1 SGHTA and CDR2 FQGTGA. The CDR3 DNA reads TGTGCCAGCAGCGAAACAGGGGGCGCGAAGGAAAAACTGTTTTTT. Protein sequence: CASSETGGAKEKLFF. The whole variable domain, filled in from reference TRBV7-3 and TRBJ1-4, reads GAGVSQTPSNKVTEKGKYVELRCDPISGHTALYWYRQSLGQGPEFLIYFQGTGAADDSGLPNDRFFAVRPEGSVSTLKIQRTERGDSAVYLCASSETGGAKEKLFFGSGTQLSVL.

The chain has TRBV19 and TRBJ1-1; a weak D match, TRBD1 (5 bases). Trimming pared 3 bases from V and 1 base from J, leaving 9 bases between. The CDR3 sequence is 14 residues long. From germline, CDR1 is LNHDA and CDR2 SQIVND (reference sequence). Here the CDR3 DNA reads TGTGCCAGTAGTATCGGGGACCCGAACACTGAAGCTTTCTTT. Protein product: CASSIGDPNTEAFF.

This clonotype was counted between two and nine times. This chain uses TRBV5-1 with TRBJ2-2; weak D call: TRBD1 (5 bases). In germline, CDR1 is SGHRS, CDR2 YFSETQ. There are 14 residues in the CDR3. The germline V and J ends were trimmed by 5 bases and 7 bases, with 15 bases remaining between them. The CDR3 DNA reads as TGCGCCAGCAGGTCGACAGTTGAAGGCGGGGAGCTGTTTTTT. This encodes CASRSTVEGGELFF.

This clonotype was picked up a small number of times. The rearrangement uses TRBV7-8 and TRBJ2-3, with TRBD2 matching 7 bases. The CDR3 spans 16 residues. Germline CDR1 is SGHVS and CDR2 is FQNEAQ. V shed 1 base and J 8 bases; nucleotides not matched to a gene: 12. The CDR3 DNA is TGTGCCAGCAGCTTAGTCTGGGGCGCGGGAGACGCTACGCAGTATTTT. Its translation: CASSLVWGAGDATQYF.

The chain's CDR3 is CSARVFDEQYF. The CDR3 region has the DNA TGCAGTGCTAGAGTGTTCGACGAGCAGTACTTC. The gene calls are TRBV20-1 and TRBJ2-7; D unclear. V lost 1 base and J 5 bases, leaving 6 bases between the germline ends. Germline V gene data show CDR1 as DFQATT and CDR2 as SNEGSKA (reference sequence). The CDR3 has 11 residues.

This clonotype came up a few times. The chain employs TRBV12-3 or TRBV12-4 and TRBJ2-3; TRBD2 is a possible D gene (7 bases). The CDR3 extends over 15 amino acids. V dropped 6 bases and J dropped 6 bases, with 19 bases sitting between them. CDR3 bases: TGTGCCAGCAGCCTTAGCGGGTCCACAGGGGATACGCAGTATTTT. It translates to CASSLSGSTGDTQYF.

This chain connects TRBV29-1 to TRBJ2-5; 7 bases map to TRBD2. V gave up 4 bases and J gave up 3 bases; unmatched junction bases: 5. Germline V gene lookup returns CDR1 SQVTM and CDR2 ANQGSEA. The CDR3 is 13 amino acids. CDR3 in amino acids: CSVGMGGKETQYF. The CDR3 DNA sequence: TGCAGCGTTGGAATGGGGGGGAAAGAGACCCAGTACTTC.

At least ten counts were recorded for this clonotype. The chain combines TRBV12-3 or TRBV12-4 with TRBJ2-1; 11 bases line up with TRBD2. CDR3 length: 18 amino acids. Unmatched junction bases numbered 9, after V lost 3 bases and J lost 2 bases. This chain's CDR3 is CASSFTSGRSVPYNEQFF. CDR3 coding DNA: TGTGCCAGCAGTTTTACTAGCGGGAGAAGCGTGCCCTACAATGAGCAGTTCTTC.

The chain links TRBV5-6 to TRBJ2-1; a weak D match, TRBD1 (7 bases). Trimming stripped 2 bases from V and 6 bases from J, with 12 bases between. Germline V gene sequence: CDR1 SGHDT, CDR2 YYEEEE. The CDR3 extends over 14 amino acids. The CDR3 nucleotides read TGTGCCAGCAGCTTTGGAGGGGGCATCAATGAGCAGTTCTTC. Its translation is CASSFGGGINEQFF. Complete variable domain (other parts from reference TRBV5-6 and TRBJ2-1): DAGVTQSPTHLIKTRGQQVTLRCSPKSGHDTVSWYQQALGQGPQFIFQYYEEEERQRGNFPDRFSGHQFPNYSSELNVNALLLGDSALYLCASSFGGGINEQFFGPGTRLTVL.

This clonotype has at least ten counts. V and J are TRBV20-1 and TRBJ2-5; D is possibly TRBD2 (6 bases). V lost 3 bases to trimming and J lost 0 bases, with 11 bases between them. CDR3 length equals 14 residues. CDR1 and CDR2 (germline): DFQATT, SNEGSKA (reference sequence). The CDR3 here is CSARGGTNQETQYF. CDR3 in DNA: TGCAGTGCTAGGGGAGGCACCAACCAAGAGACCCAGTACTTC.

V gene TRBV6-4 combines with J gene TRBJ2-7, with a possible D match to TRBD1 (5 bases). Trimming left V 7 bases short and J 0 bases short, with 13 bases between. Germline-derived CDR1 and CDR2 are MRHNA and SNTAGT. The CDR3 extends over 14 amino acids. CDR3 in amino acids: CASIETRDSYEQYF. The DNA for the CDR3 is TGTGCCAGCATTGAGACCAGGGACTCCTACGAGCAGTACTTC.

CDR3: CATSGKLKPNTGELFF. The CDR3 DNA sequence: TGTGCCACCAGTGGGAAACTTAAACCGAACACCGGGGAGCTGTTTTTT. The chain links TRBV24-1 to TRBJ2-2; D remains ambiguous. The CDR3 totals 16 residues. Trimming removed 5 bases from V and 0 bases from J, with 12 bases in between. The germline CDR1 and CDR2 sequences are KGHDR and SFDVKD.

This clonotype occurred a few times. The chain uses TRBV29-1 and TRBJ2-7; D tentatively reads TRBD1 or TRBD2 (6 bases each). The CDR3 sequence is 15 residues long. Germline lookup yields CDR1 SQVTM and CDR2 ANQGSEA. V lost 5 bases to trimming and J lost 1 base, with 18 bases between them. Here the CDR3 reads CSVLPVGGLSYEQYF. CDR3 coding DNA: TGCAGCGTTTTACCCGTTGGGGGGCTATCCTACGAGCAGTACTTC.

A few counts support this clonotype. The CDR3 DNA is TGTGCCAGCAGCCTCCTGGGAGGGAGCGGAACAGATACGCAGTATTTT. This sequence encodes CASSLLGGSGTDTQYF. V usage is TRBV2 and J usage is TRBJ2-3; 7 bases are shared with TRBD2. Trimming at V came to 6 bases and at J to 3 bases, leaving 12 bases not matched to a gene. Germline CDR1 SNHLY, CDR2 FYNNEI. This CDR3 has 16 amino acids.

The CDR3 sequence is CSASLRLGTSGMGETQYF. The DNA of the CDR3 is TGCAGTGCTAGTTTACGATTGGGGACTAGCGGGATGGGAGAGACCCAGTACTTC. This chain joins TRBV20-1 and TRBJ2-5; 13 nucleotides agree with TRBD2. Germline V gene lookup returns CDR1 DFQATT and CDR2 SNEGSKA (reference sequence). The V gene end was trimmed by 3 bases and the J gene end by 4 bases; junction bases not matched to a gene: 14. The CDR3 has 18 residues.

The CDR3 DNA reads as TGCAGCGTTGTAGCGTCGAGAGAGACCCAGTACTTC. Translation: CSVVASRETQYF. The V and J genes are TRBV29-1 and TRBJ2-5; perhaps TRBD2 as D (5 bases). Germline V gene lookup returns CDR1 SQVTM and CDR2 ANQGSEA. V was shortened by 4 bases and J by 4 bases, with 10 bases between the two germline ends. CDR3 length equals 12 residues.

This chain joins TRBV6-1 and TRBJ2-5; 8 positions agree with TRBD1. This CDR3 has 15 residues. Germline CDR1 MNHNS, CDR2 SASEGT. V lost 4 bases, J lost 5 bases, and 9 bases stayed unmatched. CDR3 amino acids: CASSAPGGTGETQYF. In DNA form, the CDR3 reads TGTGCCAGCAGTGCCCCAGGGGGCACGGGGGAGACCCAGTACTTC.

A few counts support this clonotype. This sequence joins TRBV20-1 and TRBJ2-1, with 9 bases fitting TRBD2. V trimming: 3 bases; J trimming: 2 bases; junction bases outside the gene matches: 5. Per the germline V gene, CDR1 is DFQATT and CDR2 is SNEGSKA (reference sequence). CDR3 size: 15 residues. CDR3 DNA sequence: TGCAGTGCTAGGGCCCGCGGGAGGGCCTACAATGAGCAGTTCTTC. Its translation: CSARARGRAYNEQFF.